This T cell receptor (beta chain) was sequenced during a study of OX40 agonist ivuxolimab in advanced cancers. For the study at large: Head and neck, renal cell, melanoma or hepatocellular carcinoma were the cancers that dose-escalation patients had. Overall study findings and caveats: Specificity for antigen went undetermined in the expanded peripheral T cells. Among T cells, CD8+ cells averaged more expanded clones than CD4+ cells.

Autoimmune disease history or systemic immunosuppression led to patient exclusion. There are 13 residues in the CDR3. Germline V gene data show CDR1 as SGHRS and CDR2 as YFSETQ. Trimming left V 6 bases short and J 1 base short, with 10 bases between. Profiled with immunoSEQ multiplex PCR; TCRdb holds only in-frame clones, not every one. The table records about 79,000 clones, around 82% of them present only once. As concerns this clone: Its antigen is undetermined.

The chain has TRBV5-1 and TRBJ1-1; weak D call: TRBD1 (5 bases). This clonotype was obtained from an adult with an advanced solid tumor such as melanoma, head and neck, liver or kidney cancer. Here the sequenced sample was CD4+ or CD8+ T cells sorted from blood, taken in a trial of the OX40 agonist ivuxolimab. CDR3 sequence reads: CASKVGTNTEAFF. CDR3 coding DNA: TGCGCCAGCAAGGTAGGGACGAACACTGAAGCTTTCTTT.